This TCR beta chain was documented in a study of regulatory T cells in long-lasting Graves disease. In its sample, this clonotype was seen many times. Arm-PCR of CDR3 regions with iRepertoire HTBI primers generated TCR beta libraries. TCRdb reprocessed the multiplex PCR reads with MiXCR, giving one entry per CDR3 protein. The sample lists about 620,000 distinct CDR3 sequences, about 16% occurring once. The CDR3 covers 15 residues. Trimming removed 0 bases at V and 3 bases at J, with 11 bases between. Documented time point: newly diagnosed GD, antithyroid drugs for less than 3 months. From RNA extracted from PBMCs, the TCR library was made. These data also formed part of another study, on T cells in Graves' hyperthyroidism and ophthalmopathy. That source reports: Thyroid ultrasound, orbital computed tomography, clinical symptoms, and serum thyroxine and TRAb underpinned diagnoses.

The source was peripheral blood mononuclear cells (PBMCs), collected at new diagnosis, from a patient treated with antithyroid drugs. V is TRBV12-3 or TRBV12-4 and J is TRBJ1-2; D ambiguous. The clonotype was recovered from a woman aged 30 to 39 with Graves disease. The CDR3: CASSLAPVVDYGYTF. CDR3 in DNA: TGTGCCAGCAGTTTAGCGCCTGTGGTGGACTATGGCTACACCTTC.